This TCR beta chain was captured in a study of CD8 T cells in ankylosing spondylitis (dated by TCRdb to the late 2010s). In the study overall: The study profiled T cell receptor beta repertoires in healthy donors and ankylosing spondylitis patients to find disease-linked TCR variants. Peripheral blood samples were taken, and synovial fluid was additionally collected from ankylosing spondylitis patients. The full study cohort was made up of about two dozen ankylosing spondylitis patients and 108 healthy donors.

The study at large found these results: Some motif variants were previously reported in synovial fluid and blood of reactive arthritis patients, suggesting common disease-initiation mechanisms. The disease-linked clones were reported as significantly enriched in matched synovial fluid samples from ankylosing spondylitis patients. Blood from ankylosing spondylitis patients appeared to be characterized by a TCR beta motif composed of eight highly homologous amino acid variants. In peripheral blood, the disease-linked clones were found at relatively low frequencies and had a CD8+ phenotype.

This clonotype was recorded many times. Its antigen is not yet known. No base qualities exist here, and no much larger clone lies one base off it. V and J are truncated by 0 bases and 5 bases respectively, leaving an intervening sequence of 10 bases. Looking up the germline V gene (reference sequence) yields CDR1 DFQATT and CDR2 SNEGSKA. The CDR3 covers 13 residues, taking in both the cysteine and the phenylalanine. Only the CDR3 part of the read is kept: 39 bases, read in frame from the first base. Sequencing was performed on an Illumina HiSeq 2500. TCR beta libraries were prepared by quantitative 5'-RACE with molecular barcodes. For the original study's pipeline: A new computational method, built on a probabilistic model of VDJ rearrangement, was used to identify disease-linked TCR variants. Using fastp trimming at Q25 and MiXCR clonotype assembly, TCRdb reanalyzed the public sequencing data and kept in-frame beta chains. Each entry is one CDR3 protein sequence, shown with its most common DNA and genes. TCRdb, rather than the study authors, made the V and J calls. Across this sample there are more than 300,000 distinct CDR3 sequences, with about 9.9% seen only once. The ten largest clonotypes hold 9.1% of the sample.

Sequenced sample: blood, either unsorted or a sorted T cell fraction (not recorded which). This chain is built from TRBV20-1 and TRBJ1-2; a weak D assignment points to TRBD1 (5 bases agree). The receptor's source is a female donor with ankylosing spondylitis or in good health (not recorded which). CDR3 reads: CSARDLGGYGYTF. The nucleotides read TGCAGTGCTAGAGATCTTGGGGGTTATGGCTACACCTTC.